The subject of this entry is one T cell receptor beta chain. Its antigen is still unknown. The data were taken from a study of cytomegalovirus exposure and HLA in healthy donors. Trimming pared 3 bases from V and 4 bases from J, leaving 10 bases between. Germline CDR1 and CDR2: MDHEN and SYDVKM. This CDR3 is built from 14 residues. 60 Vbeta and 13 Jbeta primers were used in PCR. Assay used: immunoSEQ multiplex PCR; TCRdb lists only in-frame clones, some missing. This table has around 130,000 clones, about 80% appearing once. Study observations and caveats: The CMV antigen specificity of a few CMV-associated chains was confirmed through in vitro analysis. Trimming of TCR beta V- and J-genes showed a link, identified in a later analysis, to a missense DCLRE1C variant. Rarity held for most TCR sequences, but there were some public TCRs that occurred in many donors.

The source of this sequence is a man between 45 and 60 years old in good health and CMV-seronegative. This chain joins TRBV28 and TRBJ1-3, with D possibly TRBD1 on 6 matching bases. Specimen: PBMCs. CDR3 in DNA: TGTGCCAGCAGTTTGTCAGGGGTCGGAAACACCATATATTTT. Its translation is CASSLSGVGNTIYF.